This T cell receptor beta chain was sequenced during a study of shared clonotypes between healthy human individuals (dated by TCRdb to the early 2020s). About the full investigation: The cohort included a few men and a couple of women between 18 and 49 years of age. Different laboratories and diverse techniques were used to prepare libraries and sequence TCR repertoires, to increase sequencing depth and limit assay-specific biases. For each donor, three plates each were used for CD4 naive and CD4 memory, two plates were used for CD8 naive, and one plate was used for CD8 memory. Between about 0.9 and 9 billion PBMCs per donor were obtained by leukapheresis. Blood TCR repertoires of roughly five healthy adults were deeply sequenced to estimate repertoire size and the extent of clonotype sharing between individuals. Study-wide findings and limitations: When several donors were compared, the shared fraction of clonotypes was roughly 4.8% for naive CD4, less than 4% for naive CD8, 2% to 2.5% for memory CD4, and 0.4% for memory CD8. Compared with non-shared clonotypes, the clonotypes found in all four sorted-subset donors had higher generation probabilities. Pairwise subsampling indicated that sequencing depth was expected to affect the degree of clonotype sharing among donors. Incomplete sequencing was indicated by rarefaction of sorted-subset datasets, despite the large sequencing depth. Naive subsets generally had larger estimated clonotype richness than memory subsets. Sampling was restricted to blood, and TCR repertoires in tissue are likely to differ from TCR repertoires in blood. The genetic and exposure-history diversity represented was limited by the small number of donors.

Using the deep immunoSEQ assay, TCR CDR3 regions were amplified from genomic DNA by multiplex PCR. Genomic DNA extracted from each cell subset was distributed evenly over all wells of several immunoSEQ 96-well plates, and each plate served as one replicate. For sorted subsets, each replicate PCR was loaded with approximately 0.2 ug genomic DNA, equivalent to some 31,000 T cell genomes. Purified libraries were measured with a Qubit 3.0 fluorometer, size-checked on a Bioanalyzer 2100, and measured again with the KAPA Library Quantification kit. Every immunoSEQ 96-well plate was sequenced on a dedicated single-read 150-cycle Illumina NextSeq 550 flow cell. The original methods were these. Because the immunoSEQ output included only junctional sequences and no quality scores, the filtering could not be the same as the filtering used for full-length reads. Sequences were annotated with PyIR, a Python wrapper for IgBLAST v1.9, and V/J genes and CDR3 were assigned using IMGT germline references. Reads were removed for weak V/J assignments (E-value above 1e-6), missing CDR3, stop codons, out-of-frame junctions, or ambiguous translated residues. A V3J clonotype was defined by an identical inferred V gene, J gene, and CDR3 amino acid sequence. Percentage overlap between repertoires was calculated by dividing the number of shared unique clonotypes by the size of the smaller repertoire. RTK rarefaction, the Chao1 estimator, and Recon v2.1 estimates of unobserved clonotypes were used to assess repertoire richness. For all TCRbeta clonotypes obtained by the gDNA method from a few donors, generation probabilities were computed with OLGA. This immuneACCESS table, as held by TCRdb, lists in-frame sequences with V and J called but not all clones. Of the missing ones, under half trace to an unresolved V gene in checked studies; the others have no known cause. The DNA gave D and trimming, while V, J and clone size come from that table. The sample data list about 1.5 million clones, and around 98% of these were observed just once. The ten largest clonotypes hold 0.4% to 0.45% of the sample.

The CDR3, from cysteine to phenylalanine, totals 16 residues. Only the CDR3 region is kept as DNA, spanning 48 bases read in frame from base 1. CDR1 and CDR2 are read off the germline V gene as KGHSY and FQNENV. V is pruned by 2 bases and J by 0 bases, leaving 3 bases of the junction without a gene match. The donors were healthy, HIV-negative adults who had no recently reported acute infections or vaccinations. Every donor was a Caucasian adult living in Nashville, Tennessee, USA. Magnetic negative selection was used to enrich CD4+ T cells, after which naive cells were positively selected on CD45RA and the negative fraction became the memory subset. After blood collection by leukapheresis, PBMCs were isolated using Ficoll-Histopaque density gradient centrifugation and then cryopreserved in the vapor phase of liquid nitrogen. Analytical flow cytometry was used to check the purity and quantity of every magnetically sorted T cell population. Genomic DNA was isolated from every sorted fraction and measured by UV absorbance on a Nanodrop 2000c.

A remark on this clone: Its binding antigen is unknown. No base quality information exists; no much larger clone differs at one position.

This TCR derives from a man aged 25 to 45 in good health. The V gene is TRBV16 and the J gene is TRBJ2-5, with 10 middle bases fitting TRBD1. Specimen: naive CD4+ T cells sorted from blood. Taken with the paper, the label for cell subset or site translates to: CD45RA+ positively selected. The DNA sequence follows: TGTGCCAGCAGCCAAGCGGACAGGGGGTACCAAGAGACCCAGTACTTC. It is translated as CASSQADRGYQETQYF.